This TCR beta chain was documented in a study of Ad26.COV2.S vaccination and SARS-CoV-2 variants. Study-level information: Sample donor was a member of the COV1001 Ad26.COV2.S trial arm. Study-wide points: The TCR-based breadth and depth measures might underestimate overall T cell responses.

Profiled with immunoSEQ multiplex PCR; TCRdb holds only in-frame clones, not every one. The table shows almost 400,000 clones, with about nine tenths occurring only once. CDR3 size: 16 residues. Trimming cost V 4 bases and J 1 base; bases outside gene matches: 7. Germline V CDR1 and CDR2: KGHSH, LQKENI. As for this clone: What it recognizes is unknown.

The treatment was: over 15 received Ad26.COV2.S at low or high dose, single or two shots; 5 received placebo; per-sample allocation not given. The study sampled participants on day 63 after the first vaccine or placebo injection. Aged 18-55 years, donor was enrolled in Boston around 2020. The sequence came from a person aged 18-65 years who received the Ad26.COV2.S COVID-19 vaccine or a placebo. The chain uses TRBV18 and TRBJ2-1; 7 nucleotides align to TRBD2. The sample in question was peripheral blood, obtained in a trial of Ad26.COV2.S vaccine versus placebo. This CDR3 is CASSLGRGKSYNEQFF. The DNA of the CDR3 is TGTGCCAGCTCACTCGGGCGGGGGAAGTCCTACAATGAGCAGTTCTTC. Full variable domain (missing parts from reference TRBV18 and TRBJ2-1): NAGVMQNPRHLVRRRGQEARLRCSPMKGHSHVYWYRQLPEEGLKFMVYLQKENIIDESGMPKERFSAEFPKEGPSILRIQQVVRGDSAAYFCASSLGRGKSYNEQFFGPGTRLTVL.